This T cell receptor beta chain was identified in a study of T cells in Graves' hyperthyroidism and ophthalmopathy. Amplification targeted TCR beta CDR3 regions from RNA transcripts. The primer set for the first-round RT-PCR of the TCR CDR3 was HTBI. In TCRdb, the multiplex PCR reads were re-called with MiXCR into one record per CDR3 protein. The profile shows 690,000 or so distinct CDR3 sequences, around 20% of them singletons. This CDR3 contains 14 residues. V gave up 8 bases and J gave up 4 bases; unmatched junction bases: 8. This clonotype was found many times. The receptor was derived from a woman in her forties or fifties with Graves' hyperthyroidism that later progressed to Graves' ophthalmopathy. This chain connects TRBV12-3 or TRBV12-4 to TRBJ1-5, with 7 bases that match TRBD1. Sequenced sample: blood. Here the CDR3 DNA reads TGTGCCAGCTCGCGACAGGGCGGGAATCAGCCCCAGCATTTT. It codes for CASSRQGGNQPQHF.